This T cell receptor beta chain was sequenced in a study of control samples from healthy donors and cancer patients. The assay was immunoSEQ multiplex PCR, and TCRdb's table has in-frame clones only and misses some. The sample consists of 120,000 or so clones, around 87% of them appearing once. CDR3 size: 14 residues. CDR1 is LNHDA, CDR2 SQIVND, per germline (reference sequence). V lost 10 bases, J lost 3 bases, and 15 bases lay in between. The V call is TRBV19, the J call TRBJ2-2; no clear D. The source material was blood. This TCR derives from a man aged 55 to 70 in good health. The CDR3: CATKMSTYTGELFF. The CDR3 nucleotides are TGTGCCACTAAGATGTCGACGTACACCGGGGAGCTGTTTTTT. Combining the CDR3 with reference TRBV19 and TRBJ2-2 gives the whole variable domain DGGITQSPKYLFRKEGQNVTLSCEQNLNHDAMYWYRQDPGQGLRLIYYSQIVNDFQKGDIAEGYSVSREKKESFPLTVTSAQKNPTAFYLCATKMSTYTGELFFGEGSRLTVL.